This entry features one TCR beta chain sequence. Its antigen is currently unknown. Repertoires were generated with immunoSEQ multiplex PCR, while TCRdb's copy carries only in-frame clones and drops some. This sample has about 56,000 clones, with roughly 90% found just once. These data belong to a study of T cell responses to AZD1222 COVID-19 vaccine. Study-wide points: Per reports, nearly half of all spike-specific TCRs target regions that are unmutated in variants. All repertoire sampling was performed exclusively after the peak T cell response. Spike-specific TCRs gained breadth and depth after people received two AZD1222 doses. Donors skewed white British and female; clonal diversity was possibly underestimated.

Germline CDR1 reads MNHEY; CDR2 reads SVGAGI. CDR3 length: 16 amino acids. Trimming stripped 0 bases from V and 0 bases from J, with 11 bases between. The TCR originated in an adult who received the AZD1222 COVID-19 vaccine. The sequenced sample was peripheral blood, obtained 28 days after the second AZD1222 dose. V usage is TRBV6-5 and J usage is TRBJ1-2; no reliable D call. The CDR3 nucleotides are TGTGCCAGCAGTTACTCCTGGACGGGCCCTAACTATGGCTACACCTTC. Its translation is CASSYSWTGPNYGYTF.